The T cell receptor beta chain described here comes from a study of OX40 agonist ivuxolimab in advanced cancers. Clones were read by immunoSEQ multiplex PCR, and TCRdb kept only the in-frame ones, dropping some. The sample lists 36,000 or so clones; 88% were seen once. V lost 3 bases, J lost 1 base, and 7 bases lay in between. Germline V lookup: CDR1 ENHRY, CDR2 SYGVKD. This CDR3 spans 13 amino acids. The TCR was taken from an adult with an advanced solid tumor such as melanoma, head and neck, liver or kidney cancer. V and J are TRBV10-3 and TRBJ2-7; D might be TRBD1 (6 bases). This sample comprised CD4+ or CD8+ T cells sorted from blood, obtained in a trial of the OX40 agonist ivuxolimab. In DNA form, the CDR3 reads TGTGCCATCAGTGAACAGGGTTCCTACGAGCAGTACTTC. Amino acid sequence: CAISEQGSYEQYF.